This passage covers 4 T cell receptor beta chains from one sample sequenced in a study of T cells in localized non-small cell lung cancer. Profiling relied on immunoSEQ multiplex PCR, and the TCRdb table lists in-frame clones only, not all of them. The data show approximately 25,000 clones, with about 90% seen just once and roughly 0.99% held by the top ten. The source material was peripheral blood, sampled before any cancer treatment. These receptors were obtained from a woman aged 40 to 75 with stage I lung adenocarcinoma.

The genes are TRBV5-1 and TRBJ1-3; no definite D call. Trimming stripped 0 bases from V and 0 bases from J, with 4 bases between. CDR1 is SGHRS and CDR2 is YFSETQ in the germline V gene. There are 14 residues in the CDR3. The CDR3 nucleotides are TGCGCCAGCAGCTTGGTTGGCTCTGGAAACACCATATATTTT. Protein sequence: CASSLVGSGNTIYF.

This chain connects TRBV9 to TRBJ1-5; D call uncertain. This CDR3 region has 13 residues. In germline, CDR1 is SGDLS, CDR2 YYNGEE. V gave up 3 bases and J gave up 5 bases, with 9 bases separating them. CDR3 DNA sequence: TGTGCCAGCAGCGCCCGCGGGGATCAGCCCCAGCATTTT. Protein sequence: CASSARGDQPQHF. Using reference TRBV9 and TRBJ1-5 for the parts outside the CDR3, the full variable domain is DSGVTQTPKHLITATGQRVTLRCSPRSGDLSVYWYQQSLDQGLQFLIQYYNGEERAKGNILERFSAQQFPDLHSELNLSSLELGDSALYFCASSARGDQPQHFGDGTRLSIL.

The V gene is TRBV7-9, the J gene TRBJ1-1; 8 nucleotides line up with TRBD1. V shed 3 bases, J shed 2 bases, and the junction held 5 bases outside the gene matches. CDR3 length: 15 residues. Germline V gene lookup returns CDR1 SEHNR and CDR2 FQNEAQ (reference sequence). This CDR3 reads CASSFPDRVNTEAFF. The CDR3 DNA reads TGTGCCAGCAGCTTCCCGGACAGGGTTAACACTGAAGCTTTCTTT. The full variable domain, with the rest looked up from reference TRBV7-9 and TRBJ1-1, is DTGVSQNPRHKITKRGQNVTFRCDPISEHNRLYWYRQTLGQGPEFLTYFQNEAQLEKSRLLSDRFSAERPKGSFSTLEIQRTEQGDSAMYLCASSFPDRVNTEAFFGQGTRLTVV.

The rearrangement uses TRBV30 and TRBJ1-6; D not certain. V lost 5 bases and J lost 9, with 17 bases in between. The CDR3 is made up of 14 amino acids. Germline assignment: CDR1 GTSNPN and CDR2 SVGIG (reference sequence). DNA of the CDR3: TGTGCCTGGGGTGGACGGGCTCCTAGTTCACCCCTCCACTTT. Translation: CAWGGRAPSSPLHF.